This entry is about one T cell receptor (beta chain). The data derive from a study of blood T cell repertoires in COVID-19. Study summary: Collection of acute and convalescent COVID-19 samples took place in the United States, Italy and Spain. The analysed material was cDNA or gDNA that came from T cells, B-cell-depleted T cells, or PBMCs.

V shed 3 bases and J 5 bases; nucleotides not matched to a gene: 2. The germline gives CDR1 SGHVS, CDR2 FQNEAQ. There are 13 residues in the CDR3. The assay was immunoSEQ multiplex PCR, and TCRdb's table has in-frame clones only and misses some. The data hold about 320,000 clones, with almost 85% observed a single time. J is TRBJ2-5 and V is TRBV7-8, with 8 positions matching TRBD1. The sequence was collected from a human donor in a cohort sampled during active COVID-19. Sequencing used peripheral blood. The CDR3 coding sequence is TGTGCCAGCAGCTTGGACAGGGCGGAGACCCAGTACTTC. This gives the protein CASSLDRAETQYF.